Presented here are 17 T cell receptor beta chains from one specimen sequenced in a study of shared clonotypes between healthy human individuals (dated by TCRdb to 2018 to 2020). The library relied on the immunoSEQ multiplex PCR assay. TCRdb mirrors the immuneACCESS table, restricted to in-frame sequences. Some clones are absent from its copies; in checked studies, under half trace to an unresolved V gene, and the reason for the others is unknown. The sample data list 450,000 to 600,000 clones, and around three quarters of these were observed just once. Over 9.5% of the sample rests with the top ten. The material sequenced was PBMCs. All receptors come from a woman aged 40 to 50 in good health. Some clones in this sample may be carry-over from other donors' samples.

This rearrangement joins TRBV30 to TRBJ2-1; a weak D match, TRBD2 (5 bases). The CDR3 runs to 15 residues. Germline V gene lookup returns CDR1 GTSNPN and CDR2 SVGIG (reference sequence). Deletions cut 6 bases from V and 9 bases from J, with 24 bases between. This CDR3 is CACPARQRGEGEQFF. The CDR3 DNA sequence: TGTGCCTGCCCAGCCCGCCAGCGTGGAGAGGGTGAGCAGTTCTTC.

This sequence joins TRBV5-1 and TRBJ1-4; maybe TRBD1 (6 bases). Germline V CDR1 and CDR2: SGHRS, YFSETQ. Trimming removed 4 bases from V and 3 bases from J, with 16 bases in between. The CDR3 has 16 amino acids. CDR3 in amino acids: CASSDASGAANEKLFF. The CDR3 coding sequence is TGCGCCAGCAGCGATGCTTCGGGGGCAGCTAATGAAAAACTGTTTTTT.

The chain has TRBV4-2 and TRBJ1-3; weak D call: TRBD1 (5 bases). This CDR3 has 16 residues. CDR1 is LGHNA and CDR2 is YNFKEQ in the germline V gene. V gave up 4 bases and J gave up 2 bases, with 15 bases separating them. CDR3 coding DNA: TGTGCCAGCAGCCGCGGTGGGCAGGGACCTGGAAACACCATATATTTT. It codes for CASSRGGQGPGNTIYF.

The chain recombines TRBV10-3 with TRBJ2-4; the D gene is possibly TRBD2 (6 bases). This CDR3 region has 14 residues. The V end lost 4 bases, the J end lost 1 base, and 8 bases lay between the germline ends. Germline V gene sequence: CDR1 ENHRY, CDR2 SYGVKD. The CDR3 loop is CAISAGEAKNIQYF. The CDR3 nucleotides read TGTGCCATCAGTGCGGGAGAGGCCAAAAACATTCAGTACTTC.

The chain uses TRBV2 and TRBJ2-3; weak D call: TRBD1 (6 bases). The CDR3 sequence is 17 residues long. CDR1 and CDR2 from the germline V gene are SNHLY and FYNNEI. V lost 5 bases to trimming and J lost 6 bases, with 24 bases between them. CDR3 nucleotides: TGTGCCAGCAGTAGGGGATCTCAGGGGCGACTGGGGGATACGCAGTATTTT. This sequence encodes CASSRGSQGRLGDTQYF.

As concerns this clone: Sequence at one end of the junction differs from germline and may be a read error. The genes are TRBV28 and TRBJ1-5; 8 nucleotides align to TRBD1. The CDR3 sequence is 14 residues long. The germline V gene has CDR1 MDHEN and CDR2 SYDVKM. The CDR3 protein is CANSPGQGGEPQHF. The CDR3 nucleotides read TGTGCCAACAGTCCTGGACAGGGCGGTGAGCCCCAGCATTTT.

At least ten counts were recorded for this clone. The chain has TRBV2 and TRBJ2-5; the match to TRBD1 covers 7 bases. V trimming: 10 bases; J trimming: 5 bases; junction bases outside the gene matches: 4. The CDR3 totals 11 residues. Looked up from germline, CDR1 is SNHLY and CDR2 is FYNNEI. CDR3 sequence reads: CAIRDSETQYF. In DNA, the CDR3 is TGTGCCATACGGGACAGTGAGACCCAGTACTTC.

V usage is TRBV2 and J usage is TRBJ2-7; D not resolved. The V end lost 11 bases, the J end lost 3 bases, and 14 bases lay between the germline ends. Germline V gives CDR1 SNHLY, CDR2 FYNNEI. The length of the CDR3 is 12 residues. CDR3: CAAAVSGYEQYF. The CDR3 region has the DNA TGTGCCGCTGCGGTTTCGGGCTACGAGCAGTACTTC.

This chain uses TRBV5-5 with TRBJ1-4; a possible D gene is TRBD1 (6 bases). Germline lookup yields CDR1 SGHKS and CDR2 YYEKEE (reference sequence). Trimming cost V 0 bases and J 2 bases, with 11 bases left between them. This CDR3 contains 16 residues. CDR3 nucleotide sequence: TGTGCCAGCAGCTTGGGCAGGGGATCGACTAATGAAAAACTGTTTTTT. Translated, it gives CASSLGRGSTNEKLFF.

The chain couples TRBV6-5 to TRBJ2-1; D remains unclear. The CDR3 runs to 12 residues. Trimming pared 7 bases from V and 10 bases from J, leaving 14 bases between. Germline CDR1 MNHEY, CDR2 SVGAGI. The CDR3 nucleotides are TGTGCCAGCACCCGGGTCTCCGGGGAGCAGTTCTTC. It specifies CASTRVSGEQFF.

The DNA for the CDR3 is TGCGCCAGCAGCATCGACAGGGCGAATTCACCCCTCCACTTT. Its protein product is CASSIDRANSPLHF. The J gene is TRBJ1-6, the V gene TRBV5-1, with 7 positions matching TRBD1. V shed 4 bases, J shed 7 bases, and the junction held 5 bases outside the gene matches. CDR1 SGHRS and CDR2 YFSETQ come from the germline V gene. This CDR3 has 14 residues. Full variable domain (rest looked up from reference TRBV5-1 and TRBJ1-6): KAGVTQTPRYLIKTRGQQVTLSCSPISGHRSVSWYQQTPGQGLQFLFEYFSETQRNKGNFPGRFSGRQFSNSRSEMNVSTLELGDSALYLCASSIDRANSPLHFGNGTRLTVT.

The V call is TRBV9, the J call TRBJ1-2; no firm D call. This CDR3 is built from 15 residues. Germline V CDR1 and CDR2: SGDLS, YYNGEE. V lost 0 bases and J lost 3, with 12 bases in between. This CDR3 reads CASSVGRIEDYGYTF. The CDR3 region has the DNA TGTGCCAGCAGCGTAGGTCGCATCGAGGACTATGGCTACACCTTC.

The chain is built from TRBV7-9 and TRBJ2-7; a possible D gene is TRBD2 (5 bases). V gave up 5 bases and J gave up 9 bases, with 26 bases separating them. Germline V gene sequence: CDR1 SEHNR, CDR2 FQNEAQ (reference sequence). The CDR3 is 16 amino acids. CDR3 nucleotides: TGTGCCAGCAGCGCCAGGTGGGGTGGCAGTACTCGGGGGCAGTACTTC. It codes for CASSARWGGSTRGQYF.

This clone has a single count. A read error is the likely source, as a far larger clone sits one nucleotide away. The CDR3 is CASSYHHGGSYNEQFF. In DNA, the CDR3 is TGTGCCAGCAGTTACCATCACGGAGGTTCCTACAATGAGCAGTTCTTC. V gene TRBV28 combines with J gene TRBJ2-1; tentative D call: TRBD2 (5 bases). Looked up from germline, CDR1 is MDHEN and CDR2 is SYDVKM. V gave up 4 bases and J gave up 1 base, with 14 bases separating them. The CDR3 is 16 amino acids.

In nucleotides, the CDR3 is TGTGCCAGCAGCCAGCTCGAGAGGGGAAGCCCCTACGAGCAGTACTTC. This encodes CASSQLERGSPYEQYF. This chain links TRBV11-2 with TRBJ2-7; D tentatively fits TRBD1 or TRBD2 (5 bases each). With 5 bases removed from V and 2 bases from J, the gap between germline ends came to 19 bases. The germline gives CDR1 SGHAT, CDR2 FQNNGV. The CDR3 consists of 16 residues.

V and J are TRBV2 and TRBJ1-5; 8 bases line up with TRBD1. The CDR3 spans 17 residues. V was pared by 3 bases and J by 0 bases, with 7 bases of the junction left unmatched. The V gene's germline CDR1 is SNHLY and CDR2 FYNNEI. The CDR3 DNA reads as TGTGCCAGCAGTGACCAGGGGGCGGCTGATAGCAATCAGCCCCAGCATTTT. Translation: CASSDQGAADSNQPQHF.

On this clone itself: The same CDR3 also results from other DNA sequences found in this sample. CDR3 nucleotide sequence: TGTGCCAGCACTAACAGGGGAGGGACCGGGGAGCTGTTTTTT. Translation gives CASTNRGGTGELFF. The chain has TRBV6-6 and TRBJ2-2; tentatively, D is TRBD1 or TRBD2 (7 bases each). CDR3 size: 14 residues. Trimming took off 7 bases at V and 5 bases at J, with 14 bases between the two ends. Germline CDR1 and CDR2: MNHNY and SVGAGI (reference sequence).